The 21 T cell receptor beta chains given below trace back to one sample, sequenced in a study of T cell repertoires in cytomegalovirus infection. TCRdb recomputed calls from the reads with MiXCR, one row per CDR3 protein. The sample holds some 920,000 distinct CDR3 sequences, around a third seen once. For these receptors, no antigen is known. Material: cultured CD8+ T cells from PBMCs, obtained from culture after CMV antigen stimulation. Receptors originate from a human donor in good health (CMV status not recorded). Some clones in this sample may be carry-over from other donors' samples.

This clonotype has just a few counts. The chain recombines TRBV6-2 or TRBV6-3 with TRBJ2-3; D is unresolved. The CDR3 sequence is 14 residues long. Germline CDR1 is MNHEY and CDR2 is SVGEGT. V lost 2 bases and J lost 6, with 12 bases in between. The CDR3 is CASSYASFTDTQYF. In nucleotides, the CDR3 is TGTGCCAGCAGTTACGCCTCGTTTACCGATACGCAGTATTTT.

This clonotype was seen a handful of times. This sequence joins TRBV7-9 and TRBJ1-6; 7 positions match TRBD1. Germline V gene sequence: CDR1 SEHNR, CDR2 FQNEAQ (reference sequence). V gave up 5 bases and J gave up 8 bases; unmatched junction bases: 6. This CDR3 contains 14 residues. The CDR3: CASSAGTVDSPLHF. The DNA for the CDR3 is TGTGCCAGCAGCGCCGGGACAGTGGATTCACCCCTCCACTTT.

The table lists this clonotype with many counts. The V gene is TRBV7-2, the J gene TRBJ2-1, with a possible D match to TRBD2 (5 bases). Germline V gene sequence: CDR1 SGHTA, CDR2 FQGNSA. The V end lost 11 bases, the J end lost 1 base, and 21 bases lay between the germline ends. The CDR3 is made up of 16 amino acids. This CDR3 reads CAASPPLRDSYNEQFF. Written as DNA, the CDR3 is TGTGCCGCTTCCCCCCCCCTCCGGGATTCCTACAATGAGCAGTTCTTC. The variable domain in full, with the rest retrieved from reference TRBV7-2 and TRBJ2-1, is GAGVSQSPSNKVTEKGKDVELRCDPISGHTALYWYRQSLGQGLEFLIYFQGNSAPDKSGLPSDRFSAERTGGSVSTLTIQRTQQEDSAVYLCAASPPLRDSYNEQFFGPGTRLTVL.

The chain has TRBV19 and TRBJ1-1; D uncertain. From germline, CDR1 is LNHDA and CDR2 SQIVND (reference sequence). The length of the CDR3 is 13 residues. Trimming took off 3 bases at V and 3 bases at J, with 8 bases between the two ends. Written as DNA, the CDR3 is TGTGCCAGTAGTATTGGGAGACACACTGAAGCTTTCTTT. Its translation: CASSIGRHTEAFF. Supplemented by reference TRBV19 and TRBJ1-1, the full variable domain reads DGGITQSPKYLFRKEGQNVTLSCEQNLNHDAMYWYRQDPGQGLRLIYYSQIVNDFQKGDIAEGYSVSREKKESFPLTVTSAQKNPTAFYLCASSIGRHTEAFFGQGTRLTVV.

Many counts were recorded for this clonotype. This chain joins TRBV7-8 and TRBJ2-5; TRBD1 matches at 7 bases. CDR3 length: 13 residues. With V trimmed by 5 bases and J by 3 bases, 3 bases remained unmatched. Germline V CDR1 and CDR2: SGHVS, FQNEAQ. CDR3 residues: CASSVRGKETQYF. The CDR3 nucleotides are TGTGCCAGCAGCGTCAGGGGGAAAGAGACCCAGTACTTC.

The V gene is TRBV28, the J gene TRBJ2-7, with 7 positions matching TRBD1. The V gene end was trimmed by 6 bases and the J gene end by 1 base; junction bases not matched to a gene: 6. Germline-derived CDR1 and CDR2 are MDHEN and SYDVKM. The length of the CDR3 is 14 residues. The CDR3 loop is CASRKDRDSYEQYV. The CDR3 bases are TGTGCCAGCAGAAAAGACAGGGATTCCTACGAGCAGTACGTC.

This chain joins TRBV5-8 and TRBJ2-2; tentatively, D is TRBD2 (6 bases). Trimming took 6 bases from V and 4 from J, leaving 10 bases between them. This CDR3 is 13 amino acids long. The germline CDR1 and CDR2 sequences are SGHTS and YDEGEE. The CDR3 DNA is TGTGCCAGCATAAGGGAGGTCACCGGGGAGCTGTTTTTT. This encodes CASIREVTGELFF.

The chain recombines TRBV15 with TRBJ2-7; 7 bases match TRBD1. The ends lost 7 bases at V and 3 bases at J; junction bases unmatched: 9. The CDR3 is made up of 14 amino acids. Germline loops: CDR1 LNHNV, CDR2 YYDKDF (reference sequence). The CDR3 loop is CATTQDRRNYEQYF. The DNA of the CDR3 is TGTGCCACCACTCAGGACAGGCGAAACTACGAGCAGTACTTC.

This clonotype has more than one count but fewer than ten. The chain is built from TRBV7-9 and TRBJ1-4; no definite D call. In germline, CDR1 is SEHNR, CDR2 FQNEAQ (reference sequence). Trimming pared 6 bases from V and 4 bases from J, leaving 12 bases between. CDR3 length: 14 residues. CDR3 loop: CASRPQTFNEKLFF. The CDR3 nucleotides are TGTGCCAGCAGACCTCAGACTTTTAATGAAAAACTGTTTTTT. Full variable domain (rest looked up from reference TRBV7-9 and TRBJ1-4): DTGVSQNPRHKITKRGQNVTFRCDPISEHNRLYWYRQTLGQGPEFLTYFQNEAQLEKSRLLSDRFSAERPKGSFSTLEIQRTEQGDSAMYLCASRPQTFNEKLFFGSGTQLSVL.

In this sample, this clonotype turned up many times. The gene calls are TRBV12-5 and TRBJ2-1; D is uncertain. Trimming left V 1 base short and J 7 bases short, with 8 bases between. CDR3 length: 13 residues. Germline loops: CDR1 LGHNT, CDR2 FRNRAP. CDR3 in DNA: TGTGCTAGTGGTTTGGGAAGTGTTAATGAGCAGTTCTTC. Protein: CASGLGSVNEQFF. Variable domain in full (rest from reference TRBV12-5 and TRBJ2-1): DARVTQTPRHKVTEMGQEVTMRCQPILGHNTVFWYRQTMMQGLELLAYFRNRAPLDDSGMPKDRFSAEMPDATLATLKIQPSEPRDSAVYFCASGLGSVNEQFFGPGTRLTVL.

This clonotype was seen a few times. The chain recombines TRBV7-8 with TRBJ2-7; 7 bases agree with TRBD1. CDR3 size: 14 residues. Germline V gene lookup returns CDR1 SGHVS and CDR2 FQNEAQ. Germline trimming cut 1 base from V and 7 bases from J; bases unmatched to any gene: 7. The CDR3 reads CASSLVEGAWEQYF. The CDR3 DNA sequence: TGTGCCAGCAGCTTAGTAGAGGGGGCATGGGAGCAGTACTTC.

Only a few counts were recorded for this clonotype. J is TRBJ1-5 and V is TRBV19, with D unresolved. The germline CDR1 and CDR2 sequences are LNHDA and SQIVND (reference sequence). V was trimmed by 5 bases and J by 7 bases, leaving 12 bases between them. This CDR3 contains 13 residues. The CDR3 region is CASSEVLSQPQHF. The CDR3 nucleotides read TGTGCCAGTAGTGAAGTGCTTTCGCAGCCCCAGCATTTT.

This clonotype occurred many times. The CDR3 here is CATSFNTEAFF. The CDR3 DNA is TGTGCCACCAGTTTCAACACTGAAGCTTTCTTT. This chain links TRBV15 with TRBJ1-1; no definite D call. Germline loops: CDR1 LNHNV, CDR2 YYDKDF (reference sequence). Trimming took 6 bases from V and 2 from J, leaving 4 bases between them. The CDR3 extends over 11 amino acids.

There are many counts of this clonotype. The rearrangement uses TRBV7-2 and TRBJ2-5; D unresolved. The germline V and J ends were trimmed by 2 bases and 3 bases, with 7 bases remaining between them. The CDR3 has 13 amino acids. CDR1 and CDR2 from the germline V gene are SGHTA and FQGNSA. The CDR3 DNA sequence: TGTGCCAGCAGCTTAAATACAGAAGAGACCCAGTACTTC. As protein: CASSLNTEETQYF.

This clonotype was observed a handful of times. DNA of the CDR3: TGCAGTGCTAGAGTGGAGGGATCCTATAATTCACCCCTCCACTTT. The encoded protein is CSARVEGSYNSPLHF. The chain recombines TRBV20-1 with TRBJ1-6; unclear D gene. Germline CDR1 is DFQATT and CDR2 is SNEGSKA (reference sequence). V dropped 1 base and J dropped 1 base, with 8 bases sitting between them. The CDR3 runs to 15 residues.

The genes are TRBV20-1 and TRBJ2-1, with D possibly TRBD2 on 6 matching bases. Germline CDR1 DFQATT, CDR2 SNEGSKA (reference sequence). V lost 6 bases to trimming and J lost 7 bases, with 19 bases between them. The CDR3 totals 14 residues. The CDR3 sequence is CSAQDYPLGNEQFF. DNA for the CDR3: TGCAGTGCCCAGGACTACCCCTTGGGAAATGAGCAGTTCTTC.

On this clonotype: A junction boundary mismatches the germline segment, possibly from a read error. The J gene is TRBJ2-5, the V gene TRBV7-9, with D perhaps matching TRBD2 (6 bases). Germline assignment: CDR1 SEHNR and CDR2 FQNEAQ (reference sequence). The CDR3 is 14 amino acids. The CDR3 protein is CVSSWVAEQETQYF. In DNA form, the CDR3 reads TGTGTCAGCAGCTGGGTAGCGGAACAAGAGACCCAGTACTTC.

The gene calls are TRBV15 and TRBJ2-5; 8 bases are shared with TRBD2. Germline V gives CDR1 LNHNV, CDR2 YYDKDF (reference sequence). The trim removed 4 bases at V and 2 bases at J, leaving 6 bases unmatched. The length of the CDR3 is 15 residues. CDR3 in DNA: TGTGCCACCAGCATCCTTCGGGGGGGGCAAGAGACCCAGTACTTC. The encoded protein is CATSILRGGQETQYF.

Here the CDR3 reads CASNEGVKSYTF. CDR3 nucleotides: TGTGCCAGCAACGAAGGGGTCAAGAGCTACACCTTC. The V and J genes are TRBV6-2 or TRBV6-3 and TRBJ1-2; D might be TRBD1 (5 bases). Trimming pared 7 bases from V and 9 bases from J, leaving 15 bases between. The germline V gene has CDR1 MNHEY and CDR2 SVGEGT. The CDR3 is 12 amino acids.

This clonotype has more than one count but fewer than ten. This chain joins TRBV10-2 and TRBJ2-7; D remains unclear. This CDR3 has 14 amino acids. Germline CDR1 WSHSY, CDR2 SAAADI. The V end was cut by 5 bases, the J end by 2 bases, with 13 bases between. The CDR3 nucleotides read TGCGCCAGCAGTCCTCCCCAGAACACCTACGAGCAGTACTTC. Its protein is CASSPPQNTYEQYF.

This clonotype has more than one count but fewer than ten. This sequence joins TRBV5-8 and TRBJ1-5; D not resolved. The CDR3 extends over 10 amino acids. Germline CDR1 reads SGHTS; CDR2 reads YDEGEE. V lost 4 bases, J lost 6 bases, and 2 bases lay in between. The CDR3 bases are TGTGCCAGCAGCCCTCAGCCCCAGCATTTT. Encoded protein: CASSPQPQHF.